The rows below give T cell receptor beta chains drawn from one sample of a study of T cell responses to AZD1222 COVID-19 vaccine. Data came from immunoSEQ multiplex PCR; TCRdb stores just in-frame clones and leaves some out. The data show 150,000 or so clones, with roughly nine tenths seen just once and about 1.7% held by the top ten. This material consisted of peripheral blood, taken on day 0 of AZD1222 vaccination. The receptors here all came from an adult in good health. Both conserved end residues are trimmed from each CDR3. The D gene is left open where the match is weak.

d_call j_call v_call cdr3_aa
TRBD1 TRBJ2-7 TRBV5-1 ASSWGQDSFYEQY
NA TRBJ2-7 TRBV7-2 ASSLVAVVYEQY
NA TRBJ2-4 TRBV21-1 ASSKVPYPSSGTNIQY
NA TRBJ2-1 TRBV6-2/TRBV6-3 ASSPLNEQF
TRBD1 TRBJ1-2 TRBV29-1 SVDGPGTGALNGYT
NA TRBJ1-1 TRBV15 ATSAQFTEAF
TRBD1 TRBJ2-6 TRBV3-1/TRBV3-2 ASSPRTGKSSGANVLT
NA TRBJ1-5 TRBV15 ATSRDQGQPQH
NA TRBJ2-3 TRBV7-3 ASSLISTDTQY
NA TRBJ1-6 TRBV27 ASKRSGSPLH
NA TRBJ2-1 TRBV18 ASSKADYNEQF
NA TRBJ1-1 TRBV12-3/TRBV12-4 ASSPGSDTEAF
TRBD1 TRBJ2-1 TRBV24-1 ATSDLARGSSYNEQF
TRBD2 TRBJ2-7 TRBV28 ASSLSALAGGLYEQY
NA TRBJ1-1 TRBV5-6 ASSLGTGMNTEAF
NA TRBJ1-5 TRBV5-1 ASSLGGALNQPQH
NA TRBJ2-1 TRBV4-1 ASSQVGNEQF
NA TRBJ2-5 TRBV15 ATSRGREGGETQY
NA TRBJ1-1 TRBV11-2 ASSLAGPGTEAF
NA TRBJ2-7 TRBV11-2 ASSPQLRQY
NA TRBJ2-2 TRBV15 ATSRDLGDTGELF
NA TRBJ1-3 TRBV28 ASSLPLKSRNTIY
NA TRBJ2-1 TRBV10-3 AISQPTLAPSSYNEQF
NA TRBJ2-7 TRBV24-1 ATSDAGRSYEQY
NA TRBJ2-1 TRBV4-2 ASSPGGGSSYNEQF
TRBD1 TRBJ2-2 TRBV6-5 ASGEQGGITGELF
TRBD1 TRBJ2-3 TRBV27 ASSRDRVGASTDTQY
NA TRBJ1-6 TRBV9 ASSVARVRVGSPLH
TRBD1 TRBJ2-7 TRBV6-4 ASSDTTGTEAYEQY
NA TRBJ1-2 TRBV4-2 ASSQYPGSNYGYT
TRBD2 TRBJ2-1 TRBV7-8 ASSLEGLAAYNEQF
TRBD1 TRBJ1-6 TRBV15 ATSRGPGQANSPLH
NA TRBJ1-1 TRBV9 ASSAETGINTEAF
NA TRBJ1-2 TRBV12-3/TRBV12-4 ASSLDRTYGYT
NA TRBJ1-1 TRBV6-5 ASSYGGRRRNTEAF
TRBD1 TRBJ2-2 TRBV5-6 ASNTDRGWDTTGELF
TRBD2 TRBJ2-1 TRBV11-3 ASSVTAGTSERQF
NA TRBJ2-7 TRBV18 ASSPANRDYEQY
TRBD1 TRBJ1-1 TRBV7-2 ASSSGQGLEAF
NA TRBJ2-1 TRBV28 ASSPPPSRIAYYNEQF
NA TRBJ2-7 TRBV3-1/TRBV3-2 ASSQALGGPSYEQY
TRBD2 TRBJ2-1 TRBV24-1 ATSQGLAGGDEQF
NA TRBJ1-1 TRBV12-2 ASRSQWARLNTEAF
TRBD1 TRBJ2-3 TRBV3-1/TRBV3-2 ASSQDRGPRSDTQY
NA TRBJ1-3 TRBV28 ASSPRRASGNTIY
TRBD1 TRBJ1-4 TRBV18 ASSTGQGKDEKLF
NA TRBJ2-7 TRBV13 ASSYQSITGHVSEQY
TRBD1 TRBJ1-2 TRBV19 ASSKPTGGRLVDYGYT
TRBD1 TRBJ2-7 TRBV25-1 ASSVRDRGGNEQY
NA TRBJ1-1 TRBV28 ASSFRGRKNTEAF
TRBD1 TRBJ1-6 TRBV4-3 ASSQTGGVLYNSPLH
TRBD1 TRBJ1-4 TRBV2 ASSVNPTGASNEKLF
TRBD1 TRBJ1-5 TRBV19 ASNWAGGGQPQH